This T cell receptor beta chain came from a study of blood T cell repertoires in COVID-19. This table comes from immunoSEQ multiplex PCR, and its TCRdb copy is limited to in-frame clones, with some not included. The data contain about 180,000 clones, roughly 88% of them singletons. The Seattle patients joined while their infection was active and were tracked longitudinally afterward. The sample taken for sequencing was peripheral blood. The sequence came from a middle-aged woman with COVID-19, enrolled during active disease.

CDR3 protein: CASSFGGGAGETQYF. The CDR3 bases are TGCGCCAGCAGCTTTGGCGGGGGGGCCGGGGAGACCCAGTACTTC. The genes are TRBV5-1 and TRBJ2-5; 9 bases are a match to TRBD2. V trimming: 2 bases; J trimming: 5 bases; junction bases outside the gene matches: 7. There are 15 residues in the CDR3. Germline V lookup: CDR1 SGHRS, CDR2 YFSETQ.